This T cell receptor beta chain was obtained from a study of cytomegalovirus exposure and HLA in healthy donors. With regard to this clone: As yet, its antigen is unknown.

Notes on the study in general: Rare TCR sequences dominated, though some public TCRs recurred in many donors.

It was with 60 Vbeta and 13 Jbeta primers that the PCR ran. The method was immunoSEQ multiplex PCR; TCRdb's version includes in-frame clones alone and lacks a portion of them. Here the sample spans tens of thousands of clones, 70% being singletons. The length of the CDR3 is 14 residues. CDR1 and CDR2 from the germline V gene are SGHKS and YYEKEE (reference sequence). V lost 4 bases and J lost 2, with 13 bases in between. What was sequenced was PBMCs. The V and J genes are TRBV5-5 and TRBJ2-7; tentatively, D is TRBD2 (7 bases). This clonotype was obtained from a woman aged 50 to 65 in good health and CMV-seropositive. The CDR3, as DNA: TGTGCCAGCAGCGTGGGGGGGCCTACCTACGAGCAGTACTTC. Protein sequence: CASSVGGPTYEQYF.